These T cell receptor beta chains were read from a single sample in a study of cytomegalovirus exposure and HLA in healthy donors. Repertoires were generated with immunoSEQ multiplex PCR, while TCRdb's copy carries only in-frame clones and drops some. The table lists roughly 120,000 clones, almost 75% of them singletons. Sequencing was carried out using PBMCs. The source is a man aged 40-50 years in good health and CMV-seronegative. The CDR3 runs from the conserved cysteine through the conserved F or W.

TRBV5-6	TRBJ2-3	CASNLGGTDTQYF
TRBV25-1	TRBJ1-1	CASTLGAATEAFF
TRBV14	TRBJ2-1	CASSHVQVTYTYNEQFF
TRBV9	TRBJ1-1	CASNRAGLNTEAFF
TRBV20-1	TRBJ2-7	CSVGQALEQYF
TRBV5-4	TRBJ2-7	CASMRQGASWEQYF
TRBV7-2	TRBJ2-1	CASSVGLAGNNEQFF
TRBV6-4	TRBJ2-5	CASRDNLKETQYF
TRBV25-1	TRBJ2-1	CASSGATVILGNEQFF
TRBV7-7	TRBJ2-3	CASSLISTDTQYF
TRBV7-9	TRBJ1-3	CASSLGLPGTIYF
TRBV5-1	TRBJ1-1	CASSSTGEALEAFF
TRBV4-3	TRBJ2-4	CASSLRDRGTKNIQYF
TRBV4-1	TRBJ2-7	CASSQLTSGGATYF
TRBV2	TRBJ2-3	CASSDSVSGFTDTQYF
TRBV9	TRBJ1-1	CASSVDSARREAFF
TRBV5-1	TRBJ2-6	CASSLASASGANVLTF
TRBV5-6	TRBJ1-3	CASSLDGSGNTIYF
TRBV27	TRBJ1-6	CASKEGVGLGSPLHF
TRBV27	TRBJ2-7	CASRTRQKAPYEQYF
TRBV19	TRBJ2-5	CASKDSEETQHF
TRBV19	TRBJ2-1	CASSNGGLYNEQFF
TRBV27	TRBJ2-7	CASSTLGLAGPSYEQYF
TRBV28	TRBJ2-2	CASIGTGGTGELFF
TRBV5-1	TRBJ1-4	CASSLGQGASYEKLFF
TRBV11-2	TRBJ1-5	CASSLGLQTYQHF
TRBV7-9	TRBJ2-4	CASSPRQEMGDIQYF
TRBV6-5	TRBJ1-6	CASSAGQGDSPLHF
TRBV30	TRBJ2-3	CAWSLSGGRSTDTQYF
TRBV7-9	TRBJ2-2	CASSFSGEKTGELFF